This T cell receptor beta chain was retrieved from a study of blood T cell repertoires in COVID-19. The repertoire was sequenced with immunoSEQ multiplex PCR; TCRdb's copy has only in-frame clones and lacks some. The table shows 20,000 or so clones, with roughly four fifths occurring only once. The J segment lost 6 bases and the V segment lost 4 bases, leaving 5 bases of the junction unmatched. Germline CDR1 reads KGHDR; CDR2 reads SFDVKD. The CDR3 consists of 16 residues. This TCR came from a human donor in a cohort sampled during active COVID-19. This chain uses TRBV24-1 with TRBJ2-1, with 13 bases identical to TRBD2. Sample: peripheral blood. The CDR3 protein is CATSDPGLAGLNEQFF. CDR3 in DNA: TGTGCCACCAGTGACCCGGGACTAGCGGGACTCAATGAGCAGTTCTTC.